This T cell receptor (beta chain) originates from a study of blood T cell repertoires in COVID-19. Germline trimming cut 2 bases from V and 5 bases from J; bases unmatched to any gene: 6. Germline CDR1 MGHDK, CDR2 SYGVNS. The CDR3 is 16 amino acids. The data were produced by immunoSEQ multiplex PCR, yet TCRdb's version contains in-frame clones alone and is incomplete. The data show about 130,000 clones, approximately 80% seen once. The chain carries TRBV25-1 and TRBJ1-5; 10 bases are shared with TRBD1. The origin of this receptor is an older man with acute or convalescent COVID-19. Sample: peripheral blood. CDR3 coding DNA: TGTGCCAGCAGTGAAGTGAGGGACAGGGGATATCAGCCCCAGCATTTT. Its translation is CASSEVRDRGYQPQHF.